This entry features one T cell receptor beta chain sequence. This entry comes from a study of blood T cells in healthy people across ages. Primers used in a second PCR of about 6 to 12 cycles were a sample-barcoded 5' primer and a J-beta primer mix. In TCRdb, the 5' RACE reads were re-called with MiXCR into one record per CDR3 protein. The sample lists more than 650,000 distinct CDR3 sequences, about 20% occurring once. This CDR3 is 12 amino acids long. This receptor was taken from a man between 65 and 85 years old in good health. This chain uses TRBV21-1 with TRBJ2-7; the D call of TRBD2 is as the table states it, not checked on the DNA. TRBV21-1 is tagged as a pseudogene. The sample was blood. Here the CDR3 reads CASRGLMVKQYF. The CDR3 DNA reads TGTGCCAGCAGGGGCCTAATGGTAAAGCAGTACTTC.